One sample yielded the 23 T cell receptor beta chains listed below, sequenced in a study of CD4 T cells in relation to SARS-CoV-2 and coronaviruses. No antigen is known for these receptors. The protocol was immunoSEQ multiplex PCR, while the TCRdb copy is restricted to in-frame clones and leaves out a portion. Among 25,000 to 30,000 clones listed, about 79% were seen once. Before the COVID-19 pandemic, during about 2011-2019, CD4+ T cells were taken from unexposed donors. Isolation of CD4+ T cells took place after less than twelve days in culture. The sequencing sample was made of CD4+ T cells from PBMCs, cultured in vitro. The receptor source for this set is a human donor in good health.

This sequence joins TRBV10-3 and TRBJ2-3; D perhaps matches TRBD2 (5 bases). The germline V gene has CDR1 ENHRY and CDR2 SYGVKD. The CDR3 spans 13 residues. Trimming removed 4 bases from V and 2 bases from J, with 7 bases in between. DNA of the CDR3: TGTGCCATCAGTGGGACTCTCACAGATACGCAGTATTTT. Its translation: CAISGTLTDTQYF.

This clone has more than one count but fewer than ten. The rearrangement joins TRBV25-1 to TRBJ1-4, with 7 nucleotides matching TRBD1. This CDR3 contains 14 residues. Germline assignment: CDR1 MGHDK and CDR2 SYGVNS. J lost 8 bases, V lost 6 bases, and 9 bases had no gene match. The CDR3 sequence is CASSSQGKFEKLFF. The CDR3 coding sequence is TGTGCCAGCAGCTCACAGGGGAAGTTCGAAAAACTGTTTTTT.

The chain combines TRBV4-3 with TRBJ2-7; either TRBD1 or TRBD2 may supply D (5 bases each). The germline V gene has CDR1 LGHNA and CDR2 YSLEER. V shed 1 base and J shed 6 bases, with 10 bases lying between them. This CDR3 comprises 13 residues. In DNA, the CDR3 is TGCGCCAGCAGCCAAGCATTGAGGGGCGAGCAGTACTTC. Amino acid sequence: CASSQALRGEQYF.

This chain uses TRBV20-1 with TRBJ1-5, with a tentative D call TRBD1 (6 bases). Germline V gene sequence: CDR1 DFQATT, CDR2 SNEGSKA (reference sequence). This CDR3 has 13 amino acids. V dropped 3 bases and J dropped 6 bases, with 12 bases sitting between them. The CDR3 nucleotides are TGCAGTGCTAGTGGGCAGGGGAGTCAGCCCCAGCATTTT. Amino acids: CSASGQGSQPQHF.

V and J are TRBV5-1 and TRBJ2-3, with TRBD2 matching over 8 bases. The CDR3 has 15 residues. From germline, CDR1 is SGHRS and CDR2 YFSETQ. V lost 4 bases to trimming and J lost 0 bases; unmatched junction nucleotides: 4. CDR3 nucleotides: TGCGCCAGCAGCCCGGGACTAGATAGCACAGATACGCAGTATTTT. Translated, it gives CASSPGLDSTDTQYF.

For the CDR3, the DNA is TGCGCCAGCAGCTTGGCCGTTGGCGGTAAAAAAGAGACCCAGTACTTC. It specifies CASSLAVGGKKETQYF. This rearrangement joins TRBV5-1 to TRBJ2-5; no definite D call. Germline CDR1 reads SGHRS; CDR2 reads YFSETQ. V lost 0 bases to trimming and J lost 3 bases, with 15 bases between them. The length of the CDR3 is 16 residues.

The rearrangement uses TRBV5-1 and TRBJ2-3; 13 positions match TRBD2. Germline assignment: CDR1 SGHRS and CDR2 YFSETQ. V gave up 6 bases and J gave up 3 bases; unmatched junction bases: 13. The CDR3 is 18 residues long. CDR3 bases: TGCGCCAGCACCTCACTTCAGACTAGCGGGGGGTTTACAGATACGCAGTATTTT. As protein: CASTSLQTSGGFTDTQYF.

This clone was detected only once. The V and J genes are TRBV10-1 and TRBJ1-1; D perhaps matches TRBD1 (5 bases). CDR1 WNHNN and CDR2 SYGVQD come from the germline V gene (reference sequence). Trimming took 0 bases from V and 11 from J, leaving 16 bases between them. There are 14 residues in the CDR3. CDR3 sequence reads: CASSESKSGTWAFF. The CDR3 DNA reads TGCGCCAGCAGTGAGTCAAAGTCAGGGACCTGGGCTTTCTTT.

The V call is TRBV12-3 or TRBV12-4, the J call TRBJ1-4, with 9 nucleotides matching TRBD1. J lost 8 bases, V lost 10 bases, and 8 bases had no gene match. CDR3 length: 13 residues. The CDR3 loop is CAKIQGAEEKLFF. In DNA form, the CDR3 reads TGTGCCAAGATACAGGGGGCGGAAGAAAAACTGTTTTTT.

This rearrangement joins TRBV2 to TRBJ2-2; TRBD1 might be the D (5 bases). CDR1 is SNHLY and CDR2 is FYNNEI in the germline V gene. CDR3 length equals 13 residues. V gave up 6 bases and J gave up 1 base, with 6 bases separating them. CDR3 DNA: TGTGCCAGCAGACAGGAGAACACCGGGGAGCTGTTTTTT. Translated: CASRQENTGELFF.

The genes are TRBV10-3 and TRBJ1-3, with unresolved D. The germline V gene encodes CDR1 ENHRY and CDR2 SYGVKD. The CDR3 is 14 amino acids. Trimming removed 11 bases at V and 3 bases at J, with 17 bases between. The CDR3 loop reads CAVHPSVFGNTIYF. In DNA, the CDR3 is TGTGCCGTCCATCCGTCCGTATTTGGAAACACCATATATTTT.

The chain links TRBV3-1 (or the pseudogene TRBV3-2) to TRBJ2-2; D is perhaps TRBD1 (6 bases). This CDR3 spans 13 amino acids. V was pared by 4 bases and J by 5 bases, with 8 bases between. The germline CDR1 and CDR2 sequences are LGHDT and YNNKEL (reference sequence). The CDR3 bases are TGTGCCAGCAGCCTGAGGGGGACCGGGGAGCTGTTTTTT. This encodes CASSLRGTGELFF.

V is TRBV12-3 or TRBV12-4 and J is TRBJ1-2; unclear D gene. The CDR3 is 13 amino acids. V was clipped by 3 bases and J by 7 bases, with 12 bases between them. DNA for the CDR3: TGTGCCAGCAGTTTTTCTGCCGGGTCTGGCTACACCTTC. Protein: CASSFSAGSGYTF.

The chain uses TRBV18 and TRBJ1-1, with D possibly being TRBD1 (6 bases). Per germline, CDR1 KGHSH and CDR2 LQKENI. The CDR3 sequence is 13 residues long. The V gene lost 6 bases and the J gene lost 7 bases, with 15 bases spanning the gap. In DNA form, the CDR3 reads TGTGCCAGCTCTCCGGGACACCTGATTGAAGCTTTCTTT. It encodes CASSPGHLIEAFF.

This rearrangement joins TRBV9 to TRBJ2-5, with D hard to call. The V and J ends lost 0 bases and 0 bases respectively, with 6 bases between them. The germline V gene has CDR1 SGDLS and CDR2 YYNGEE. The length of the CDR3 is 14 residues. The CDR3 region has the DNA TGTGCCAGCAGCGTAGCCGCCTACCAAGAGACCCAGTACTTC. Amino acids: CASSVAAYQETQYF.

The genes are TRBV10-1 and TRBJ2-5; maybe TRBD1 (6 bases). Germline CDR1 and CDR2: WNHNN and SYGVQD (reference sequence). Trimming took off 0 bases at V and 4 bases at J, with 12 bases between the two ends. The CDR3 is 15 residues long. The CDR3 DNA follows: TGCGCCAGCAGTGAGTCGGGGCAGGGGAGAGAGACCCAGTACTTC. Translating it yields CASSESGQGRETQYF.

The J gene is TRBJ2-7, the V gene TRBV7-8; 10 bases line up with TRBD1. Losses at the gene ends were 2 bases for V and 4 bases for J; bases not matched to a gene: 2. This CDR3 contains 14 residues. Per germline, CDR1 SGHVS and CDR2 FQNEAQ. Written as DNA, the CDR3 is TGTGCCAGCAGCTTATCGGGACAGGGGTACGAGCAGTACTTC. It specifies CASSLSGQGYEQYF.

The genes are TRBV9 and TRBJ2-7, with D tentatively TRBD2 (6 bases). Trimming removed 4 bases at V and 0 bases at J, with 11 bases between. Germline V gives CDR1 SGDLS, CDR2 YYNGEE. This CDR3 is 14 amino acids long. In nucleotides, the CDR3 is TGTGCCAGCAGCACTCGGGACTTCTCCTACGAGCAGTACTTC. As protein: CASSTRDFSYEQYF.

The CDR3: CASSPIRGRGNTIYF. The CDR3 nucleotides are TGTGCCAGCAGCCCCATCAGGGGGCGAGGAAACACCATATATTTT. The chain has TRBV11-2 and TRBJ1-3; 8 bases map to TRBD1. Germline lookup yields CDR1 SGHAT and CDR2 FQNNGV. Losses at the gene ends were 5 bases for V and 4 bases for J; bases not matched to a gene: 7. The CDR3 runs 15 residues.

CDR3 bases: TGTGCCAGCAGCCAGAGACAAGAGACCCAGTACTTC. Residues: CASSQRQETQYF. The V call is TRBV13, the J call TRBJ2-5; D is unresolved. The CDR3 totals 12 residues. V dropped 5 bases and J dropped 2 bases, with 6 bases sitting between them. Germline CDR1 and CDR2: PRHDT and FYEKMQ (reference sequence).

In its sample, this clone was seen a few times. This chain connects TRBV7-9 to TRBJ2-7; D is possibly TRBD1 or TRBD2 (6 bases each). V was clipped by 8 bases and J by 2 bases, with 13 bases between them. Germline V CDR1 and CDR2: SEHNR, FQNEAQ (reference sequence). The CDR3 runs to 13 residues. The CDR3 loop reads CASRRGATYEQYF. CDR3 in DNA: TGTGCCAGCCGGAGGGGGGCGACCTACGAGCAGTACTTC.

This clone was seen once. The rearrangement joins TRBV7-2 to TRBJ2-5; D not certain. CDR1 is SGHTA and CDR2 is FQGNSA in the germline V gene. V lost 3 bases to trimming and J lost 5 bases, with 1 base between them. The CDR3 extends over 10 amino acids. The CDR3 DNA follows: TGTGCCAGCAGCTTTGAGACCCAGTACTTC. Protein product: CASSFETQYF. Full variable domain (outside the CDR3, taken from reference TRBV7-2 and TRBJ2-5): GAGVSQSPSNKVTEKGKDVELRCDPISGHTALYWYRQSLGQGLEFLIYFQGNSAPDKSGLPSDRFSAERTGGSVSTLTIQRTQQEDSAVYLCASSFETQYFGPGTRLLVL.

The V gene is TRBV20-1, the J gene TRBJ1-1; D unclear. Between the trimmed V and J ends, which lost 1 base and 7 bases, there was a span of 7 bases. The length of the CDR3 is 11 residues. CDR1 and CDR2 (germline): DFQATT, SNEGSKA (reference sequence). The CDR3 nucleotides are TGCAGTGCTAGAGGGGAGGGTGAAGCTTTCTTT. Amino acids: CSARGEGEAFF.